This T cell receptor beta chain appears in the sequencing data of a study of PD-1 blockade in classical Hodgkin lymphoma. The method was immunoSEQ multiplex PCR; TCRdb's version includes in-frame clones alone and lacks a portion of them. The table includes approximately 25,000 clones, 81% detected once. The CDR3 runs to 15 residues. After removal of 3 bases from V and 0 bases from J, the junction contained 5 bases not matched to a gene. Germline V gene lookup returns CDR1 LGHNA and CDR2 YNFKEQ. Every one of the patients relapsed after autologous stem cell transplantation (brentuximab vedotin exposure was variable).

This TCR derives from a human donor with classical Hodgkin lymphoma. The rearrangement joins TRBV4-2 to TRBJ2-7; 7 bases match TRBD2. The sequencing here drew on peripheral blood mononuclear cells (PBMCs), taken before the second cycle of nivolumab. The CDR3 is CASSQGRGGSYEQYF. CDR3 sequence (DNA): TGTGCCAGCAGCCAGGGCCGCGGGGGCTCCTACGAGCAGTACTTC.